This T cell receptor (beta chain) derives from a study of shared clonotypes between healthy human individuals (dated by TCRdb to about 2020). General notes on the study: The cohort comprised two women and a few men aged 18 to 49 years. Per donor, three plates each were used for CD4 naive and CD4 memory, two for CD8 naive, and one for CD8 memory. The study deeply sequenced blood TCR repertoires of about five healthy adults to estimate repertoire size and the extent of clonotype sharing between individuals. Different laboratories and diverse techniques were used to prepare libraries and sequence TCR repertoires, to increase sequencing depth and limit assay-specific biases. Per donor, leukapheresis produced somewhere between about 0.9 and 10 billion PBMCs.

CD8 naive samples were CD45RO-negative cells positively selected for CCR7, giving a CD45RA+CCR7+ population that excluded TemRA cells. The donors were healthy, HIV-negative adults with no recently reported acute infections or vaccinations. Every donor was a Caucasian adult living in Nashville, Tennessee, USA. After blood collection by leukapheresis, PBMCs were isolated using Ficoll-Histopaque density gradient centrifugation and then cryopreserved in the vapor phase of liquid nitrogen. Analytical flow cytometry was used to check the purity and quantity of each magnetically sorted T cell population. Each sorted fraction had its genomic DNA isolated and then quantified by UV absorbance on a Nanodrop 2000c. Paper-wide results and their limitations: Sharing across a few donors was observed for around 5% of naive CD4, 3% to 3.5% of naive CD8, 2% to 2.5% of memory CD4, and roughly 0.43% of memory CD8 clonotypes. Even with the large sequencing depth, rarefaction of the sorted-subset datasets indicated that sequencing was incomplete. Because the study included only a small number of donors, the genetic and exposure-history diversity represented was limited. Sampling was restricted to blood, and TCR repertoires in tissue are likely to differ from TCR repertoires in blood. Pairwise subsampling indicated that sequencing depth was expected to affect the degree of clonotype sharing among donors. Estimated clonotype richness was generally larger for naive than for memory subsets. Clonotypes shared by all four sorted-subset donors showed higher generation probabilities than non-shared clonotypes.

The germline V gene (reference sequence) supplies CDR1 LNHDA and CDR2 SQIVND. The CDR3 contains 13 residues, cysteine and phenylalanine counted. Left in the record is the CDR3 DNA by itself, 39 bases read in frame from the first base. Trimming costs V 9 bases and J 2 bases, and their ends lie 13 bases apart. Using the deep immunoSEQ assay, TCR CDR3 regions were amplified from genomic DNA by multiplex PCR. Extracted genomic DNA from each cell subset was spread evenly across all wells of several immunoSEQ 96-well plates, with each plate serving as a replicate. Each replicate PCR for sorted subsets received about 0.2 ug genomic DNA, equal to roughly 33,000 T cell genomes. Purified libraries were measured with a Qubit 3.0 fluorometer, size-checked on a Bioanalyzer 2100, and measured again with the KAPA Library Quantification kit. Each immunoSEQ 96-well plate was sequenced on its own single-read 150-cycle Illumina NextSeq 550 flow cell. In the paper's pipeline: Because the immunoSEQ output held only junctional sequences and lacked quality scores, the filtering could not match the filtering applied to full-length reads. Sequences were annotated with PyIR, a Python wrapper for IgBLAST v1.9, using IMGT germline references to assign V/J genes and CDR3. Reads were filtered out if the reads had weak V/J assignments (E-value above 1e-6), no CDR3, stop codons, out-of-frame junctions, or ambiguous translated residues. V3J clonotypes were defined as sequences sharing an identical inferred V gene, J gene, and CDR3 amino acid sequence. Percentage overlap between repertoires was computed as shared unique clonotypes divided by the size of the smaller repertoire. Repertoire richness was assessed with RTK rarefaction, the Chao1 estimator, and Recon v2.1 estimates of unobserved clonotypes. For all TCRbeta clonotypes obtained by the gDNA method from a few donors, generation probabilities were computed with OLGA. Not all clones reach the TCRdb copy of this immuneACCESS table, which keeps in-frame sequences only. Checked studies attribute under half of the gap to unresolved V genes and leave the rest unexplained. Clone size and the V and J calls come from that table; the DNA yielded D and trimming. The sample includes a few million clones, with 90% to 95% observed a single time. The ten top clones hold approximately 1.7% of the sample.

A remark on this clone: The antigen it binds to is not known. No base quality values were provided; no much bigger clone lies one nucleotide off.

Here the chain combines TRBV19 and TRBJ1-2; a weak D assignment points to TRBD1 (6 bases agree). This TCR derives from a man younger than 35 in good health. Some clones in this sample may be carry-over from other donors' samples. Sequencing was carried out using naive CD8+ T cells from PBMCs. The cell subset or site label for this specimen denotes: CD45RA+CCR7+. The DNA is TGTGCCAGCAGGGGCTGGACCAACTATGGCTACACCTTC. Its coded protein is CASRGWTNYGYTF. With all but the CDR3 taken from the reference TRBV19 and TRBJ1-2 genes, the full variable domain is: DGGITQSPKYLFRKEGQNVTLSCEQNLNHDAMYWYRQDPGQGLRLIYYSQIVNDFQKGDIAEGYSVSREKKESFPLTVTSAQKNPTAFYLCASRGWTNYGYTFGSGTRLTVV.